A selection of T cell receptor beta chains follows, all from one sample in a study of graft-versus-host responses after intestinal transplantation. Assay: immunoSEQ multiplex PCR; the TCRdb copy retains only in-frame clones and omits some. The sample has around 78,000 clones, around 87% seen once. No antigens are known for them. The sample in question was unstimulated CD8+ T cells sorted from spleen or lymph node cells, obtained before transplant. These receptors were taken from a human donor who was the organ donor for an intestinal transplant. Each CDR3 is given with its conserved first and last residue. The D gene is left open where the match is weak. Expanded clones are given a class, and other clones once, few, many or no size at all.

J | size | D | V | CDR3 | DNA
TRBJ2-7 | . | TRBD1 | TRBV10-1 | CASSPGTGGGYEQYF | TGCGCCAGCAGCCCCGGGACAGGGGGAGGATACGAGCAGTACTTC
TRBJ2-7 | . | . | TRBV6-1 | CASSELWWDMAYEQYF | TGTGCCAGCAGTGAACTTTGGTGGGACATGGCCTACGAGCAGTACTTC
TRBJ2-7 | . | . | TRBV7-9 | CASSNDRTYEQYF | TGTGCCAGCAGCAACGACAGGACCTACGAGCAGTACTTC
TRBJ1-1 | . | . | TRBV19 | CASSSTVNTEAFF | TGTGCCAGTAGTTCTACAGTGAACACTGAAGCTTTCTTT
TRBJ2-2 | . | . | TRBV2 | CASRGRGTGELFF | TGTGCCAGCCGGGGGAGAGGGACCGGGGAGCTGTTTTTT
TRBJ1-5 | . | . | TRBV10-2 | CASTLGVYQPQHF | TGCGCCAGCACGCTCGGGGTCTATCAGCCCCAGCATTTT
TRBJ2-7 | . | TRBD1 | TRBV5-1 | CASSLLYETGSYEQYF | TGCGCCAGCAGCTTGCTTTATGAGACAGGGTCCTACGAGCAGTACTTC
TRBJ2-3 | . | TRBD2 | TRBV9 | CASSVAGGPDTQYF | TGTGCCAGCAGCGTAGCGGGGGGGCCAGATACGCAGTATTTT
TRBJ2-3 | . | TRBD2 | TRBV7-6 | CASSLTSGGTDTQYF | TGTGCCAGCAGCCTCACTAGCGGGGGCACAGATACGCAGTATTTT
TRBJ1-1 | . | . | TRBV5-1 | CASKFVGFKGDTEAFF | TGCGCCAGCAAGTTCGTCGGTTTTAAGGGGGACACTGAAGCTTTCTTT
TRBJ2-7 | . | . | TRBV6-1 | CASSEEGFSRGYEQYF | TGTGCCAGCAGTGAAGAGGGGTTTTCGAGGGGCTACGAGCAGTACTTC
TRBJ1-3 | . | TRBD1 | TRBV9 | CASSFFEGTGRDTIYF | TGTGCCAGCAGCTTCTTCGAAGGGACAGGGAGGGACACCATATATTTT
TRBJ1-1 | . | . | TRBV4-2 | CASSPTAGGEAFF | TGTGCCAGCAGCCCAACGGCGGGGGGTGAAGCTTTCTTT
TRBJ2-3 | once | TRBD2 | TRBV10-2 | CANDGHRSTLAGRDTQYF | TGCGCCAACGACGGACACCGTTCGACACTAGCGGGGAGGGATACGCAGTATTTT
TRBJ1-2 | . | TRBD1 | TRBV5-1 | CASSPDGGGAFLNYGYTF | TGCGCCAGCAGCCCCGACGGAGGGGGCGCTTTCCTAAACTATGGCTACACCTTC
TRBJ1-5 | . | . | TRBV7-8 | CASSLQGRESRVAQHF | TGTGCCAGCAGCTTACAGGGGCGGGAGTCAAGGGTGGCCCAGCATTTT
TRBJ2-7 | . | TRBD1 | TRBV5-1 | CASSPGTGTYEQYF | TGCGCCAGCAGCCCCGGGACAGGGACCTACGAGCAGTACTTC
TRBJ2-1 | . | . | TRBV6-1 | CASSLGASSYNEQFF | TGTGCCAGCAGTTTAGGGGCAAGCTCCTACAATGAGCAGTTCTTC
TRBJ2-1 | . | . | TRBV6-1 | CASSPGTAVNNEQFF | TGTGCCAGCAGCCCCGGGACGGCGGTAAACAATGAGCAGTTCTTC
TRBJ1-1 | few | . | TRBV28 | CASSPLGGDTEAFF | TGTGCCAGCAGTCCGTTAGGGGGGGACACTGAAGCTTTCTTT
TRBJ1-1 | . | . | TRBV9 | CASSGHGDMNTEAFF | TGTGCCAGCAGCGGCCATGGGGACATGAACACTGAAGCTTTCTTT
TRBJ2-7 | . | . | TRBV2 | CASSDYEQYF | TGTGCCAGCAGTGACTACGAGCAGTACTTC
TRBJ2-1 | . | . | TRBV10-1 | CASSPGRYNEQFF | TGCGCCAGCAGCCCGGGACGCTACAATGAGCAGTTCTTC
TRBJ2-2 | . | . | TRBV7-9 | CASSLFGRATGELFF | TGTGCCAGCAGCTTATTTGGCAGGGCTACCGGGGAGCTGTTTTTT
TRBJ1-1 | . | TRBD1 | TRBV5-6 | CASSSQKGTGLGNTEAFF | TGTGCCAGCAGCTCACAAAAGGGGACAGGGCTTGGGAACACTGAAGCTTTCTTT